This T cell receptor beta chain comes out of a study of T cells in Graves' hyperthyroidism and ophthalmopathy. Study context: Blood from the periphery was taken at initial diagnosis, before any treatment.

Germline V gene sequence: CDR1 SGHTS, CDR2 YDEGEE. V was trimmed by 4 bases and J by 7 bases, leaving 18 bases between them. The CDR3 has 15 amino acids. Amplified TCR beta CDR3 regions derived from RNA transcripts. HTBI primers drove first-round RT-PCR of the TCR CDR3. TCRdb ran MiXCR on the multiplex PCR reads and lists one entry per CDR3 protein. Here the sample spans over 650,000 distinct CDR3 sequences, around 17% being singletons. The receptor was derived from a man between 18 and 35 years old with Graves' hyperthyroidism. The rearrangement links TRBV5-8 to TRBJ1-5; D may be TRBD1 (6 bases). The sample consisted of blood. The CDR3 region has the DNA TGTGCCAGCAGCCTCCGGGGGGCTGGAGCCCAGCCCCAGCATTTT. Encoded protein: CASSLRGAGAQPQHF.